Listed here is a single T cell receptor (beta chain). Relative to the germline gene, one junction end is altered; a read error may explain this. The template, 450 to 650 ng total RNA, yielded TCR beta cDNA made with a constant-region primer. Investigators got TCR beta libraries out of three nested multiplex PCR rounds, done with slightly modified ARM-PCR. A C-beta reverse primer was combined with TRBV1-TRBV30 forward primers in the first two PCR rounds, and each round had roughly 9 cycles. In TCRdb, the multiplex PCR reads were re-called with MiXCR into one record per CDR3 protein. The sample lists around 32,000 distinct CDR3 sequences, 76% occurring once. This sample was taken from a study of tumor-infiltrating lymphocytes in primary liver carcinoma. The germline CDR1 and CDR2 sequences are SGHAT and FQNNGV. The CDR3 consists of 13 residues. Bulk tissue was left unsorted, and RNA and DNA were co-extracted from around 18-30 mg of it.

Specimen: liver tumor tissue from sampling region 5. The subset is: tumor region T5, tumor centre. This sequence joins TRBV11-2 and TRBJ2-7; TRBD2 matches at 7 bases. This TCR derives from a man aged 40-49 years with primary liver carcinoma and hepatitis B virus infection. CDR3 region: CASSLGGASEHYF. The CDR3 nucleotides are TGTGCCAGTAGCTTGGGAGGGGCTAGCGAGCATTACTTC.